The 9 T cell receptor beta chains reported below all come from one sample, sequenced in a study of beta chain features in type 1 diabetes. Every bit of the isolated RNA underwent reverse transcription, so sequencing read expressed TCRB transcripts. The assay was immunoSEQ multiplex PCR, and TCRdb's table has in-frame clones only and misses some. This sample yields under 250,000 clones, of which less than 15% are seen a single time; about 0.024% belongs to the top ten. Sequences were obtained from naive CD4+ T cells from blood. These receptors all come from a woman between 35 and 50 years old in good health.

The chain carries TRBV9 and TRBJ1-5, with 8 positions matching TRBD1. Germline CDR1 is SGDLS and CDR2 is YYNGEE. The length of the CDR3 is 15 residues. Trimming took 3 bases from V and 3 from J; bases not matched to a gene: 5. CDR3 loop: CASSAGQVNNQPQHF. CDR3 nucleotide sequence: TGTGCCAGCAGCGCGGGACAGGTGAACAATCAGCCCCAGCATTTT.

This clone showed up just a few times. Compared with germline, one end of the junction differs, possibly owing to a read error. This chain links TRBV11-2 with TRBJ2-7; D is undetermined. Germline-derived CDR1 and CDR2 are SGHAT and FQNNGV. This CDR3 spans 13 amino acids. The CDR3 protein is CASSPLVVVAVVF. CDR3 bases: TGTGCCAGCAGCCCCCTAGTGGTTGTGGCCGTCGTGTTC.

The chain joins TRBV5-4 to TRBJ1-1; 12 nucleotides agree with TRBD1. V was pared by 0 bases and J by 11 bases, with 5 bases of the junction left unmatched. The CDR3 totals 14 residues. CDR1 is SGHNT, CDR2 YYREEE, per germline (reference sequence). This chain's CDR3 is CASSLVGQGARAFF. DNA of the CDR3: TGTGCCAGCAGCTTGGTGGGACAGGGGGCGCGGGCTTTCTTT.

This clone was seen only a few times. The chain carries TRBV6-5 and TRBJ1-4, with unresolved D. Germline V lookup: CDR1 MNHEY, CDR2 SVGAGI. There are 15 residues in the CDR3. The V and J ends lost 0 bases and 8 bases respectively, with 13 bases between them. Here the CDR3 reads CASSYSPEPREKLFF. Here the CDR3 DNA reads TGTGCCAGCAGTTACTCCCCGGAGCCGCGGGAAAAACTGTTTTTT.

The V call is TRBV27, the J call TRBJ2-2; TRBD2 aligns across 12 bases. CDR3 length equals 17 residues. J was trimmed by 0 bases and V by 8 bases; bases with no gene match: 7. Germline CDR1 and CDR2: MNHEY and SMNVEV (reference sequence). The CDR3: CASLAGGIFSNTGELFF. In nucleotides, the CDR3 is TGTGCCAGCCTAGCGGGGGGGATCTTCTCGAACACCGGGGAGCTGTTTTTT.

V gene TRBV18 combines with J gene TRBJ2-1, with 7 positions matching TRBD1. The trim removed 3 bases at V and 5 bases at J, leaving 1 base unmatched. Germline V lookup: CDR1 KGHSH, CDR2 LQKENI. CDR3 length: 13 residues. Written as DNA, the CDR3 is TGTGCCAGCTCACCGACAGGGAACAATGAGCAGTTCTTC. This codes for CASSPTGNNEQFF. The whole variable domain, remainder taken from reference TRBV18 and TRBJ2-1, is NAGVMQNPRHLVRRRGQEARLRCSPMKGHSHVYWYRQLPEEGLKFMVYLQKENIIDESGMPKERFSAEFPKEGPSILRIQQVVRGDSAAYFCASSPTGNNEQFFGPGTRLTVL.

The sample holds a few counts of this clone. V gene TRBV19 combines with J gene TRBJ2-5, with D perhaps matching TRBD1 (5 bases). CDR1 LNHDA and CDR2 SQIVND come from the germline V gene (reference sequence). Between the trimmed V and J ends, which lost 11 bases and 5 bases, there was a span of 18 bases. There are 13 residues in the CDR3. The CDR3 loop reads CAVSRAGRETQYF. CDR3 coding DNA: TGTGCCGTTTCCCGGGCAGGGCGGGAGACCCAGTACTTC.

This clone has just a few counts. This sequence joins TRBV28 and TRBJ1-2; 7 bases are a match to TRBD1. V shed 4 bases and J 10 bases; nucleotides not matched to a gene: 12. There are 14 residues in the CDR3. The germline gives CDR1 MDHEN, CDR2 SYDVKM. CDR3 nucleotide sequence: TGTGCCAGCAGTTCCCATACCTCCGGGACAGTCTACACCTTC. Protein product: CASSSHTSGTVYTF.

V is TRBV5-1 and J is TRBJ1-1; D is perhaps TRBD1 (6 bases). This CDR3 contains 14 residues. V was pared by 2 bases and J by 1 base, with 9 bases between. The germline CDR1 and CDR2 sequences are SGHRS and YFSETQ. CDR3 sequence: CASSLIQGNTEAFF. The CDR3 DNA follows: TGCGCCAGCAGCTTAATACAGGGGAACACTGAAGCTTTCTTT.